Sequencing of this T cell receptor beta chain was carried out in a study of T-cell memory formation after mild COVID-19. Study overall: There were largely donor-specific TCR clusters. General study points: Second-wave clones peaking on day 37 lacked confirmed SARS-CoV-2 specificity. Largely, contracting CD4+ clones fell within CM and EM, and contracting CD8+ clones within EMRA.

Libraries for TCRalpha and TCRbeta carried sample barcodes and unique molecular identifiers via 5'RACE. From the 5' RACE reads, TCRdb called clonotypes with MiXCR, one entry per CDR3 protein. The table records 550,000 to 600,000 distinct CDR3 sequences, roughly a fifth of them present only once. Trimming pared 6 bases from V and 5 bases from J, leaving 16 bases between. The CDR3 runs 14 residues. As regards this clonotype: Antigen specificity is unknown.

This chain uses TRBV12-3 or TRBV12-4 with TRBJ2-5; no firm D call. This TCR was recovered from an adult woman who had mild COVID-19 (a few samples of this study predate the infection). Cell type and time point are not known. Sequenced: PBMCs or a T cell subset sorted from them (not recorded which). CDR3 region: CASRTDAASETQYF. For the CDR3, the DNA is TGTGCCAGCAGGACGGACGCCGCCTCGGAGACCCAGTACTTC.